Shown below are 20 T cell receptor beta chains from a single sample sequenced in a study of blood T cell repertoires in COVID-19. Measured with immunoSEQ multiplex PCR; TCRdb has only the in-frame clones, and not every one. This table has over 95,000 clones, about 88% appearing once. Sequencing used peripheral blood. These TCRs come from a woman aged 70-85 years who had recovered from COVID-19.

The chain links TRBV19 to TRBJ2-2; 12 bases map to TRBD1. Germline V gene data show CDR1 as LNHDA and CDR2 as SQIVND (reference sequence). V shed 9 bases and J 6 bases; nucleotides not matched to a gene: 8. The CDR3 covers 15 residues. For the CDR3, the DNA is TGTGCCAGCCAAGCCGGGACAGGGGGCCCCGGGGAGCTGTTTTTT. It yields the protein CASQAGTGGPGELFF.

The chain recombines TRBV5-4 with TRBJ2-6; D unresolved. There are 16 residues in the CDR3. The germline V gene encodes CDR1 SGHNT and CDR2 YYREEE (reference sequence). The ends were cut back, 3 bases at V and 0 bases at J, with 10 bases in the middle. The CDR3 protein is CASSSEQTSGANVLTF. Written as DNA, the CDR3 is TGTGCCAGCAGCTCCGAACAGACCTCTGGGGCCAACGTCCTGACTTTC.

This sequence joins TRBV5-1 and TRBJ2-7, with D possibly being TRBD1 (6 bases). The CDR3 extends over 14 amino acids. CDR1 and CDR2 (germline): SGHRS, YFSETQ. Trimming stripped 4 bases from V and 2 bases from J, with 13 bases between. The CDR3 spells CASSLAGGAYEQYF. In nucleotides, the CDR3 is TGCGCCAGCAGCCTGGCTGGGGGCGCCTACGAGCAGTACTTC.

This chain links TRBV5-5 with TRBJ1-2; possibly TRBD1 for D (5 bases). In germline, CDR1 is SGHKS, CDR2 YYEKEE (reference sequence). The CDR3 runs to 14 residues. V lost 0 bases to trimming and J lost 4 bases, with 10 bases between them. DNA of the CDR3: TGTGCCAGCAGCTTGGCGAATCAGGGCTATGGCTACACCTTC. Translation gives CASSLANQGYGYTF.

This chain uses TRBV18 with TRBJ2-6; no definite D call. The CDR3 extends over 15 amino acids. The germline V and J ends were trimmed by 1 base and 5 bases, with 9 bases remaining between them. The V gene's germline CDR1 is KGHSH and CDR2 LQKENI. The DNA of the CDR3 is TGTGCCAGCTCACCACGGCCTCAGAGGGCCAACGTCCTGACTTTC. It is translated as CASSPRPQRANVLTF. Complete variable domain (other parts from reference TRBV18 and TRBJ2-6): NAGVMQNPRHLVRRRGQEARLRCSPMKGHSHVYWYRQLPEEGLKFMVYLQKENIIDESGMPKERFSAEFPKEGPSILRIQQVVRGDSAAYFCASSPRPQRANVLTFGAGSRLTVL.

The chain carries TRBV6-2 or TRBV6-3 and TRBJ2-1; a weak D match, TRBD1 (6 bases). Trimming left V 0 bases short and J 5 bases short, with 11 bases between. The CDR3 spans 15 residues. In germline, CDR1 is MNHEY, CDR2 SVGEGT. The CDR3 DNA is TGTGCCAGCAGTTACTCTGCCAGGGGTCACAATGAGCAGTTCTTC. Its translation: CASSYSARGHNEQFF.

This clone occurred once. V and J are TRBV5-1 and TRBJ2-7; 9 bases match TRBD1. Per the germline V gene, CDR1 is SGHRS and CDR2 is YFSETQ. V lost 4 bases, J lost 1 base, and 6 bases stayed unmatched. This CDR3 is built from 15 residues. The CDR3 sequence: CASSQGGTGSYEQYF. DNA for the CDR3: TGCGCCAGCAGCCAAGGGGGGACAGGGTCCTACGAGCAGTACTTC.

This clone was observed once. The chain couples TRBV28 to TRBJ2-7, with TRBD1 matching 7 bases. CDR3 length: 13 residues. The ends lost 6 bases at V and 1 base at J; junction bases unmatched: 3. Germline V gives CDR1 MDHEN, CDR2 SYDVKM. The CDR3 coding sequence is TGTGCCAGCAGAGGACAGGATTCCTACGAGCAGTACTTC. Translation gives CASRGQDSYEQYF.

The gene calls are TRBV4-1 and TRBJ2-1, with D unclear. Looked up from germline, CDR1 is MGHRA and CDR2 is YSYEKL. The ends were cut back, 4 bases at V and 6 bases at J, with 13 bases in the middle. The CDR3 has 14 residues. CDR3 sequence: CASSRGLVGNEQFF. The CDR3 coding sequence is TGCGCCAGCAGCCGAGGCCTAGTTGGCAATGAGCAGTTCTTC.

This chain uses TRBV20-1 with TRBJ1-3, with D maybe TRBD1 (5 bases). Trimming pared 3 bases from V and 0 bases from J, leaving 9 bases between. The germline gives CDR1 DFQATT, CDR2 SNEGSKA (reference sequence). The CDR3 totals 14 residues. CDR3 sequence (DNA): TGCAGTGCTAGTGGTAGGGGCTCTGGAAACACCATATATTTT. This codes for CSASGRGSGNTIYF.

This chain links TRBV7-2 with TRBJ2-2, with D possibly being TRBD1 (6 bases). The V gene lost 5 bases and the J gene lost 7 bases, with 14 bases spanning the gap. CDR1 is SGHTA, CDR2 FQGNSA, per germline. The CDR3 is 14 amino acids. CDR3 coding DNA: TGTGCCAGCAGCCCTCAGGGGATCAGCGGGGAGCTGTTTTTT. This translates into CASSPQGISGELFF. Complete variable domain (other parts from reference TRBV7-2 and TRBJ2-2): GAGVSQSPSNKVTEKGKDVELRCDPISGHTALYWYRQSLGQGLEFLIYFQGNSAPDKSGLPSDRFSAERTGGSVSTLTIQRTQQEDSAVYLCASSPQGISGELFFGEGSRLTVL.

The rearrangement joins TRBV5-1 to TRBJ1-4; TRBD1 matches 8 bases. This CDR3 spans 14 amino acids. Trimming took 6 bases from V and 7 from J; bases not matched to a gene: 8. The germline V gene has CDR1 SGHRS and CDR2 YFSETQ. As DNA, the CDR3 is TGCGCCAGCACGTCCGGGACAGGACTTGAAAAACTGTTTTTT. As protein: CASTSGTGLEKLFF. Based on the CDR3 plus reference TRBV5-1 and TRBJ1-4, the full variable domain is KAGVTQTPRYLIKTRGQQVTLSCSPISGHRSVSWYQQTPGQGLQFLFEYFSETQRNKGNFPGRFSGRQFSNSRSEMNVSTLELGDSALYLCASTSGTGLEKLFFGSGTQLSVL.

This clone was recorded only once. CDR3 nucleotides: TGTGCCAGCAGCGGAGGACAGGGGACCTACGAGCAGTACTTC. It is translated as CASSGGQGTYEQYF. The chain uses TRBV9 and TRBJ2-7; TRBD1 matches 9 bases. Germline CDR1 SGDLS, CDR2 YYNGEE. This CDR3 is 14 amino acids long. Trimming at V came to 3 bases and at J to 2 bases, leaving 3 bases not matched to a gene.

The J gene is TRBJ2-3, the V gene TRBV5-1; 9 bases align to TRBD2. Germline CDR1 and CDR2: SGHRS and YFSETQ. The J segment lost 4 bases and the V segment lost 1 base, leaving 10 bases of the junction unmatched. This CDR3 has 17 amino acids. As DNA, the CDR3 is TGCGCCAGCAGCTTGCAAGGGGCGGGGGGGCCCGCAGATACGCAGTATTTT. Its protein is CASSLQGAGGPADTQYF. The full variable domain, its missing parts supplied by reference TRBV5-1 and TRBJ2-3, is KAGVTQTPRYLIKTRGQQVTLSCSPISGHRSVSWYQQTPGQGLQFLFEYFSETQRNKGNFPGRFSGRQFSNSRSEMNVSTLELGDSALYLCASSLQGAGGPADTQYFGPGTRLTVL.

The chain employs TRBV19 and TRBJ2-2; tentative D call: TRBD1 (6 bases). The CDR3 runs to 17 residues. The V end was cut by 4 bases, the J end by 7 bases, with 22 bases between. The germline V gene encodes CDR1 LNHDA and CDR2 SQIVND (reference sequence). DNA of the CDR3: TGTGCCAGTAGTACTCACAGGGTTGTCAGTATAGGCGGGGAGCTGTTTTTT. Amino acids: CASSTHRVVSIGGELFF.

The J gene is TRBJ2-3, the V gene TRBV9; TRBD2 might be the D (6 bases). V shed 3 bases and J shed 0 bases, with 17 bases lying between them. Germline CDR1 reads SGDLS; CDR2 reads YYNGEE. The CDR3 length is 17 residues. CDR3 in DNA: TGTGCCAGCAGCGCCCCTCCCGGACTAACGAGCACAGATACGCAGTATTTT. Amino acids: CASSAPPGLTSTDTQYF.

CDR3: CASSIQDTYEQYF. The DNA for the CDR3 is TGTGCCAGTAGTATACAGGACACCTACGAGCAGTACTTC. The chain uses TRBV19 and TRBJ2-7, with TRBD1 as a possible D gene (5 bases). V gave up 2 bases and J gave up 2 bases, with 7 bases separating them. From germline, CDR1 is LNHDA and CDR2 SQIVND (reference sequence). The CDR3 has 13 amino acids.

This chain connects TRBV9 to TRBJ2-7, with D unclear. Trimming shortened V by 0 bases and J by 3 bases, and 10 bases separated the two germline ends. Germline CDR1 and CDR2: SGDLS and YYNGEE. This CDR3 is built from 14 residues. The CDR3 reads CASSVGVESYEQYF. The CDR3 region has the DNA TGTGCCAGCAGCGTAGGGGTGGAGAGCTACGAGCAGTACTTC.

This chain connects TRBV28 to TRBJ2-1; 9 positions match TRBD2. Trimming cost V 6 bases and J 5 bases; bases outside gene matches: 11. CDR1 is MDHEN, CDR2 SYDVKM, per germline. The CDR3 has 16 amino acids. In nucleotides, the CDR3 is TGTGCCAGCAGCCCAGCGGGCGGGGGGGGGCACAATGAGCAGTTCTTC. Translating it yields CASSPAGGGGHNEQFF.

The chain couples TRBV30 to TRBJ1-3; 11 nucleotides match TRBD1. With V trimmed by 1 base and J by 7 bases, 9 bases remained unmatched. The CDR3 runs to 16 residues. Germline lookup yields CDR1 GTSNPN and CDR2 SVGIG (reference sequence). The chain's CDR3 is CAWSASWDRGSNTIYF. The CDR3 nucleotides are TGTGCCTGGAGTGCCTCCTGGGACAGGGGGAGCAACACCATATATTTT.